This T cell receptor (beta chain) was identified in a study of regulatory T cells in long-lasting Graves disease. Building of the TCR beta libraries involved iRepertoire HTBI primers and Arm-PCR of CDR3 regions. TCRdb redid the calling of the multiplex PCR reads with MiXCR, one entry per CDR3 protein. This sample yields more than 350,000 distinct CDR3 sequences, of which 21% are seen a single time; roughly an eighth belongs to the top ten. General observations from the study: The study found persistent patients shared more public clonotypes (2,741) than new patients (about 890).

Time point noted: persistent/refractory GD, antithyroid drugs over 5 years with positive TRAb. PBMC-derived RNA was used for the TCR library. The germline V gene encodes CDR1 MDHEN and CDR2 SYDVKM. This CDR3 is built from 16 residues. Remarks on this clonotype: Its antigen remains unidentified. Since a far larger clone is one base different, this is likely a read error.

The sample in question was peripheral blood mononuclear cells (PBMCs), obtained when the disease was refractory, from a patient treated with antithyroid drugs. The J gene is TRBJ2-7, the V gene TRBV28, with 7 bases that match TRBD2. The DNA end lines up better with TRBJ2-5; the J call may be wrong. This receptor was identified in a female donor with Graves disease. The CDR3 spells CASSLIGAGRQGTQYF. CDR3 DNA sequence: TGTGCCAGCAGTTTGATCGGAGCGGGACGACAAGGGACCCAGTACTTC.